This passage covers 32 T cell receptor beta chains from one sample sequenced in a study of OX40 agonist ivuxolimab in advanced cancers. TCRdb's copy holds only in-frame clones and misses some; the assay was immunoSEQ multiplex PCR. Of roughly 13,000 clones in the sample, 60% to 85% are singletons; the top ten hold about 17%. Sequencing was performed on CD4+ or CD8+ T cells sorted from blood, taken in a trial of the OX40 agonist ivuxolimab. These receptor sequences come from an adult with an advanced solid tumor such as melanoma, head and neck, liver or kidney cancer.

This clone is large in the sample. The V call is TRBV6-1, the J call TRBJ2-7; 8 bases match TRBD1. With 4 bases clipped from V and 2 bases from J, the junction kept 13 bases outside the gene matches. The CDR3 spans 17 residues. In germline, CDR1 is MNHNS, CDR2 SASEGT. This CDR3 reads CASSGRQGKSTTYEQYF. The DNA of the CDR3 is TGTGCCAGCAGTGGAAGACAGGGGAAATCCACTACCTACGAGCAGTACTTC.

This clone has a single count. V gene TRBV27 combines with J gene TRBJ2-1; a weak D match, TRBD1 (6 bases). Germline CDR1 is MNHEY and CDR2 is SMNVEV (reference sequence). The CDR3 totals 16 residues. V lost 6 bases, J lost 9 bases, and 24 bases lay in between. Here the CDR3 reads CASSSLGAILSSEQFF. For the CDR3, the DNA is TGTGCCAGCAGCTCCTTGGGGGCGATCCTAAGCAGTGAGCAGTTCTTC.

The count of this clone is one. The junction does not match germline at one end; this may be a read error. CDR3 nucleotides: TGCGCCGGCCCGGGCAGGGGAGGCCGGGGAGCTGTTTTT. Translating it yields CAGPGRGGRGAVF. The chain has TRBV5-1 and TRBJ2-2; either TRBD1 or TRBD2 may fit D (6 bases each). Germline CDR1 SGHRS, CDR2 YFSETQ. The CDR3 spans 13 residues.

V gene TRBV16 combines with J gene TRBJ2-7; D unclear. The CDR3 sequence is 15 residues long. Trimming removed 0 bases at V and 2 bases at J, with 11 bases between. Germline CDR1 is KGHSY and CDR2 is FQNENV. The CDR3 reads CASSQSSGATYEQYF. DNA for the CDR3: TGTGCCAGCAGCCAATCGTCAGGCGCAACCTACGAGCAGTACTTC.

This clone was seen a handful of times. V usage is TRBV27 and J usage is TRBJ1-2; perhaps TRBD1 as D (5 bases). Trimming stripped 5 bases from V and 6 bases from J, with 19 bases between. Germline lookup yields CDR1 MNHEY and CDR2 SMNVEV (reference sequence). This CDR3 has 15 amino acids. In DNA, the CDR3 is TGTGCCAGCAGTCGGTACCGGGACCAACGAGATGGCTACACCTTC. It encodes CASSRYRDQRDGYTF.

The chain carries TRBV5-6 and TRBJ2-7; 9 bases agree with TRBD1. The CDR3 sequence is 15 residues long. The germline V gene encodes CDR1 SGHDT and CDR2 YYEEEE. V lost 4 bases and J lost 7; bases outside the gene matches: 12. The CDR3 region is CASSTLRQGGLEQYF. The CDR3 DNA is TGTGCCAGCAGCACCCTCCGACAGGGGGGGTTGGAGCAGTACTTC.

The chain employs TRBV6-5 and TRBJ1-5, with a weak D call TRBD1 (6 bases). Trimming stripped 6 bases from V and 5 bases from J, with 14 bases between. The CDR3 extends over 14 amino acids. Germline-derived CDR1 and CDR2 are MNHEY and SVGAGI. CDR3 nucleotide sequence: TGTGCCAGCAGCGATGACAGGCGATATCAGCCCCAGCATTTT. It encodes CASSDDRRYQPQHF.

In this sample, this clone turned up a few times. The rearrangement links TRBV5-5 to TRBJ2-3, with 9 bases matching TRBD2. The CDR3 loop spans 15 amino acids. V dropped 2 bases and J dropped 3; count of bases not matched to a gene: 4. In germline, CDR1 is SGHKS, CDR2 YYEKEE (reference sequence). The CDR3 DNA reads TGTGCCAGCAGCTTAGGACTAGCGTGGACAGATACGCAGTATTTT. Its protein product is CASSLGLAWTDTQYF.

Comment on this clone: A clone one base away is much larger, so this may be a read error. The J gene is TRBJ2-6, the V gene TRBV5-5; D call uncertain. From germline, CDR1 is SGHKS and CDR2 YYEKEE (reference sequence). The CDR3 sequence is 12 residues long. Deletions cut 3 bases from V and 2 bases from J, with 0 bases between. The CDR3 region is CASSSGANVLTF. DNA of the CDR3: TGTGCCAGCAGCTCTGGGGCCAACGTCCTGACTTTC.

This chain links TRBV6-1 with TRBJ1-4; 7 bases are a match to TRBD1. The CDR3 has 15 amino acids. Germline lookup yields CDR1 MNHNS and CDR2 SASEGT. Trimming cost V 0 bases and J 10 bases; bases outside gene matches: 8. CDR3 nucleotide sequence: TGTGCCAGCAGTGAAGCGACAGGGTTTTGGGGAAAACTGTTTTTT. It encodes CASSEATGFWGKLFF.

In its sample, this clone was seen a few times. This chain connects TRBV6-6 to TRBJ2-5; TRBD1 matches at 9 bases. With V trimmed by 5 bases and J by 2 bases, 6 bases remained unmatched. The germline V gene encodes CDR1 MNHNY and CDR2 SVGAGI (reference sequence). The CDR3 covers 15 residues. Here the CDR3 DNA reads TGTGCCAGCAGTCCCGGACAGGGGCTTCAAGAGACCCAGTACTTC. Protein sequence: CASSPGQGLQETQYF.

Written as DNA, the CDR3 is TGTGCCAGCAGCTTAGGGGGCACCAATCAGCCCCAGCATTTT. Residues: CASSLGGTNQPQHF. The chain recombines TRBV7-8 with TRBJ1-5, with D perhaps matching TRBD1 (5 bases). The CDR3 consists of 14 residues. Germline V gene lookup returns CDR1 SGHVS and CDR2 FQNEAQ. The ends were cut back, 1 base at V and 3 bases at J, with 7 bases in the middle.

V gene TRBV6-6 combines with J gene TRBJ2-7; 7 bases agree with TRBD1. The J segment lost 4 bases and the V segment lost 4 bases, leaving 7 bases of the junction unmatched. CDR3 length equals 14 residues. In germline, CDR1 is MNHNY, CDR2 SVGAGI (reference sequence). CDR3 loop: CASSSTGAWYEQYF. CDR3 coding DNA: TGTGCCAGCAGTTCCACAGGGGCCTGGTACGAGCAGTACTTC.

In its sample, this clone was seen a few times. This chain connects TRBV2 to TRBJ1-6; no firm D call. The germline gives CDR1 SNHLY, CDR2 FYNNEI. V was trimmed by 5 bases and J by 5 bases, leaving 13 bases between them. The CDR3 spans 15 residues. CDR3 DNA: TGTGCCAGCAGTATGATACAGATTCATAATTCACCCCTCCACTTT. Residues: CASSMIQIHNSPLHF.

The chain joins TRBV11-2 to TRBJ2-5; D is possibly TRBD2 (5 bases). V dropped 5 bases and J dropped 5 bases, with 24 bases sitting between them. CDR3 length: 17 amino acids. Germline V CDR1 and CDR2: SGHAT, FQNNGV. CDR3 amino acids: CASSSRTSDGPGETQYF. CDR3 sequence (DNA): TGTGCCAGCAGCAGTAGGACCTCGGACGGACCGGGGGAGACCCAGTACTTC.

The rearrangement joins TRBV7-2 to TRBJ1-1; D is unresolved. The germline CDR1 and CDR2 sequences are SGHTA and FQGNSA. V was trimmed by 8 bases and J by 1 base, leaving 11 bases between them. The CDR3 covers 13 residues. The CDR3 bases are TGTGCCAGCCGGATGCAGGAGAACACTGAAGCTTTCTTT. Amino acids: CASRMQENTEAFF.

The chain is built from TRBV4-1 and TRBJ1-2, with D tentatively TRBD1 (5 bases). The CDR3 consists of 15 residues. In germline, CDR1 is MGHRA, CDR2 YSYEKL. V was clipped by 0 bases and J by 4 bases, with 12 bases between them. As DNA, the CDR3 is TGCGCCAGCAGCCAAGAAGATGGGGGGTTCTATGGCTACACCTTC. As protein: CASSQEDGGFYGYTF.

The chain joins TRBV4-3 to TRBJ2-2, with a weak D call TRBD1 (7 bases). Germline assignment: CDR1 LGHNA and CDR2 YSLEER. V was clipped by 1 base and J by 4 bases, with 13 bases between them. CDR3 length: 16 amino acids. The CDR3 loop is CASSQARQGGTGELFF. DNA of the CDR3: TGCGCCAGCAGCCAAGCTCGACAGGGAGGCACCGGGGAGCTGTTTTTT.

This sequence joins TRBV18 and TRBJ1-5, with a tentative D call TRBD1 (6 bases). Germline V lookup: CDR1 KGHSH, CDR2 LQKENI. The CDR3 runs 16 residues. V shed 10 bases and J shed 1 base, with 20 bases lying between them. CDR3 in amino acids: CATPLGGRRSNQPQHF. The CDR3 nucleotides are TGTGCCACCCCTCTAGGGGGGCGGCGGAGCAATCAGCCCCAGCATTTT.

The chain combines TRBV28 with TRBJ2-7, with D unclear. From germline, CDR1 is MDHEN and CDR2 SYDVKM. Deletions cut 5 bases from V and 4 bases from J, with 18 bases between. The CDR3 sequence is 15 residues long. The CDR3: CASSHIVRIRYEQYF. As DNA, the CDR3 is TGTGCCAGCAGTCATATAGTCCGCATCAGGTACGAGCAGTACTTC.

V gene TRBV5-4 combines with J gene TRBJ1-2; 12 nucleotides align to TRBD1. The CDR3 has 18 residues. V shed 2 bases, J shed 6 bases, and the junction held 14 bases outside the gene matches. Per the germline V gene, CDR1 is SGHNT and CDR2 is YYREEE (reference sequence). The CDR3 bases are TGTGCCAGCAGCTTTACCGGGACAGGGGGCGCCTGGGCCCATGGCTACACCTTC. Residues: CASSFTGTGGAWAHGYTF.

The chain uses TRBV4-1 and TRBJ2-2, with 9 bases lining up with TRBD1. Germline trimming cut 2 bases from V and 7 bases from J; bases unmatched to any gene: 17. Germline V lookup: CDR1 MGHRA, CDR2 YSYEKL. CDR3 length: 19 amino acids. The CDR3 sequence is CASSQYLFTGTGTDGELFF. The CDR3 bases are TGCGCCAGCAGCCAATACTTATTTACCGGGACAGGGACAGACGGGGAGCTGTTTTTT.

V and J are TRBV5-6 and TRBJ1-1; the D gene is possibly TRBD1 (6 bases). The CDR3 contains 15 residues. Germline values: CDR1 SGHDT, CDR2 YYEEEE. V dropped 6 bases and J dropped 1 base, with 16 bases sitting between them. CDR3 sequence reads: CASKAGGPRNTEAFF. The CDR3 DNA sequence: TGTGCCAGCAAAGCCGGGGGGCCCCGGAACACTGAAGCTTTCTTT. Combining the CDR3 with reference TRBV5-6 and TRBJ1-1 gives the whole variable domain DAGVTQSPTHLIKTRGQQVTLRCSPKSGHDTVSWYQQALGQGPQFIFQYYEEEERQRGNFPDRFSGHQFPNYSSELNVNALLLGDSALYLCASKAGGPRNTEAFFGQGTRLTVV.

The J gene is TRBJ2-5, the V gene TRBV18, with 9 bases aligning to TRBD1. CDR1 is KGHSH, CDR2 LQKENI, per germline. The V gene end was trimmed by 11 bases and the J gene end by 5 bases; junction bases not matched to a gene: 12. The length of the CDR3 is 14 residues. The CDR3 sequence: CAGSATGGGETQYF. The CDR3 DNA sequence: TGTGCCGGATCAGCAACAGGGGGCGGTGAGACCCAGTACTTC.

V usage is TRBV9 and J usage is TRBJ1-1; D remains unclear. The germline gives CDR1 SGDLS, CDR2 YYNGEE. The V gene lost 0 bases and the J gene lost 5 bases, with 8 bases spanning the gap. The CDR3 totals 13 residues. CDR3 amino acids: CASSVALYTEAFF. The CDR3 DNA reads as TGTGCCAGCAGCGTAGCCCTTTATACTGAAGCTTTCTTT.

The chain recombines TRBV29-1 with TRBJ2-1, with TRBD2 identical over 9 bases. With 7 bases clipped from V and 6 bases from J, the junction kept 7 bases outside the gene matches. Germline V gene lookup returns CDR1 SQVTM and CDR2 ANQGSEA. This CDR3 contains 13 residues. The CDR3 DNA follows: TGCAGCGGAAGCGGGGGGCCCTCCAATGAGCAGTTCTTC. This gives the protein CSGSGGPSNEQFF.

Only a few counts were recorded for this clone. The rearrangement uses TRBV6-9 and TRBJ2-7, with TRBD1 identical over 7 bases. Germline V gene lookup returns CDR1 MNHGY and CDR2 SVAAGI. Trimming removed 3 bases from V and 2 bases from J; junction bases left unmatched: 4. The CDR3 runs to 14 residues. The CDR3 sequence: CASSYSQGAYEQYF. CDR3 sequence (DNA): TGTGCCAGCAGTTACTCCCAGGGGGCCTACGAGCAGTACTTC.

The chain joins TRBV12-2 to TRBJ2-3; the table's TRBD2 call for D was not verified on the DNA. TRBV12-2 is reported as a pseudogene. CDR3 length: 16 residues. As DNA, the CDR3 is TGTGCAAGTCGCTTAATGTTCCAGTGGAGGACAGATACGCAGTATTTT. Residues: CASRLMFQWRTDTQYF.

The chain carries TRBV10-1 and TRBJ2-7; 7 positions match TRBD2. The CDR3 totals 16 residues. Germline assignment: CDR1 WNHNN and CDR2 SYGVQD (reference sequence). With V trimmed by 2 bases and J by 2 bases, 9 bases remained unmatched. CDR3 residues: CASSETRDRGAYEQYF. For the CDR3, the DNA is TGCGCCAGCAGTGAGACCCGGGACCGGGGGGCCTACGAGCAGTACTTC.

This clone was found once. The V and J genes are TRBV30 and TRBJ2-6; D is uncertain. Germline V CDR1 and CDR2: GTSNPN, SVGIG (reference sequence). The V end was cut by 5 bases, the J end by 0 bases, with 11 bases between. This CDR3 is built from 15 residues. This CDR3 is CAWGPLSSGANVLTF. The CDR3 bases are TGTGCCTGGGGCCCTCTAAGCTCTGGGGCCAACGTCCTGACTTTC.

This chain links TRBV11-2 with TRBJ1-6; D uncertain. V lost 4 bases and J lost 0, with 10 bases in between. Germline values: CDR1 SGHAT, CDR2 FQNNGV. The CDR3 spans 16 residues. This CDR3 reads CASSYQTSSYNSPLHF. CDR3 DNA sequence: TGTGCCAGCAGCTATCAGACCTCCTCCTATAATTCACCCCTCCACTTT.

There are a few counts of this clone. This specimen includes other DNA sequences encoding the same CDR3. V is TRBV5-1 and J is TRBJ2-6; possibly TRBD1 for D (5 bases). Germline CDR1 SGHRS, CDR2 YFSETQ. V was shortened by 3 bases and J by 0 bases, with 13 bases between the two germline ends. This CDR3 spans 17 amino acids. The CDR3 here is CASSWGDESSGANVLTF. CDR3 nucleotide sequence: TGCGCCAGCAGCTGGGGCGATGAAAGCTCTGGGGCCAACGTCCTGACTTTC.